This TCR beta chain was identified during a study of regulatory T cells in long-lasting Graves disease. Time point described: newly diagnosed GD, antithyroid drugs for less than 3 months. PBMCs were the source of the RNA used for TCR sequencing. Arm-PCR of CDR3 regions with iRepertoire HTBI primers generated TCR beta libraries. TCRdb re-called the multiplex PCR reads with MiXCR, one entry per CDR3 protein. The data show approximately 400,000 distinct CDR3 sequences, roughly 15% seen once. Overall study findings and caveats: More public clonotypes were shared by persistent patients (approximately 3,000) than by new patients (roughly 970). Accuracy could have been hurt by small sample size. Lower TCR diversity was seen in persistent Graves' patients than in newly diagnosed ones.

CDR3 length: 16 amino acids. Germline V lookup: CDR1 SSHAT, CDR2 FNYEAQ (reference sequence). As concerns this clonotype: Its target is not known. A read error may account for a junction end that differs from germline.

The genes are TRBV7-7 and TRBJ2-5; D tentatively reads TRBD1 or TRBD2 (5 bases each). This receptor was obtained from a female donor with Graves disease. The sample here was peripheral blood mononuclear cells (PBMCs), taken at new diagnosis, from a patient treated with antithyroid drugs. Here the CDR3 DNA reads TGTGCTAGCAGCTCACAACGCCGGGACGGCCAAGAGACCCAGTACTTC. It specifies CASSSQRRDGQETQYF.